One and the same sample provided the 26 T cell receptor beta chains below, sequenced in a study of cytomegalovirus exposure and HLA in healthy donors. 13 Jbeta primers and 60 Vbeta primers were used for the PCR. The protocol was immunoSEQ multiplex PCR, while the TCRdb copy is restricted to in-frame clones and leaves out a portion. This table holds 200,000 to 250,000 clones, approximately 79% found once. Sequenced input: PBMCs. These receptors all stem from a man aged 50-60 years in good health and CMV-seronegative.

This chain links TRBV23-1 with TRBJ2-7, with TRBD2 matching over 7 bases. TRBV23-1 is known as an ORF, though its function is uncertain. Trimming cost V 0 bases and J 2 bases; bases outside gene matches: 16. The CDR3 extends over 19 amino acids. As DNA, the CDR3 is TGCGCCAGCAGTCAATCAGTCCTTTTGGGGAGGGGACCTACCTACGAGCAGTACTTC. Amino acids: CASSQSVLLGRGPTYEQYF.

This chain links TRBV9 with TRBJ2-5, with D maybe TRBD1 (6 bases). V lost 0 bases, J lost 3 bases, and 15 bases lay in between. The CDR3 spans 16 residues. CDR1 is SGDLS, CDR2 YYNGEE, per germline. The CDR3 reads CASSVAPGAEKETQYF. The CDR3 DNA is TGTGCCAGCAGCGTAGCCCCAGGGGCTGAAAAAGAGACCCAGTACTTC.

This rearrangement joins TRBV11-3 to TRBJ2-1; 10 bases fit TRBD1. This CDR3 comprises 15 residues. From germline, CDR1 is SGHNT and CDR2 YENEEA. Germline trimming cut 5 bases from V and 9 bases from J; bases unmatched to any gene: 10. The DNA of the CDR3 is TGTGCCAGCAGCCCAAGACAGGGGGCGCGTAGTGAGCAGTTCTTC. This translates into CASSPRQGARSEQFF. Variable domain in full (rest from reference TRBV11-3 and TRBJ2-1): EAGVVQSPRYKIIEKKQPVAFWCNPISGHNTLYWYLQNLGQGPELLIRYENEEAVDDSQLPKDRFSAERLKGVDSTLKIQPAELGDSAVYLCASSPRQGARSEQFFGPGTRLTVL.

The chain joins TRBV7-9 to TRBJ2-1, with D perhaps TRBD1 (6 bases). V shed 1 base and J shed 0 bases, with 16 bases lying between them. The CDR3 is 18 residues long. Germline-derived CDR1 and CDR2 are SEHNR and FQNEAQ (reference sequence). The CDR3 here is CASSLVGADRSSYNEQFF. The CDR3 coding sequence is TGTGCCAGCAGCTTAGTGGGGGCCGACCGGAGCTCCTACAATGAGCAGTTCTTC.

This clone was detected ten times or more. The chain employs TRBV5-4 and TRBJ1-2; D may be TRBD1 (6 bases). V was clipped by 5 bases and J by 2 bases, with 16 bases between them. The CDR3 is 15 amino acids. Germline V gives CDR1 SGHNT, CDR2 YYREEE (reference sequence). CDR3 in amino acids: CASSSGGQKNYGYTF. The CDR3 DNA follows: TGTGCCAGCAGTTCCGGGGGGCAAAAGAACTATGGCTACACCTTC.

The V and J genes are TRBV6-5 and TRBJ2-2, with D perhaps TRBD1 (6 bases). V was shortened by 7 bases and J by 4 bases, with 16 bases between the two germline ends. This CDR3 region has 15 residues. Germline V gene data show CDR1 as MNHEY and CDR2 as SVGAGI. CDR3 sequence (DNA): TGTGCCAGCACCCCGTCCAGGGGCTTCACCGGGGAGCTGTTTTTT. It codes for CASTPSRGFTGELFF.

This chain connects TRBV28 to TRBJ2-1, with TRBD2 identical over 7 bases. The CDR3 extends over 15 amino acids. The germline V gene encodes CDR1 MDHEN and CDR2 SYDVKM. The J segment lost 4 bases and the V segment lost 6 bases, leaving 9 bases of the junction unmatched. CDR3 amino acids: CASSGGSSGYNEQFF. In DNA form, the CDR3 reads TGTGCCAGCAGCGGGGGGTCCAGCGGGTACAATGAGCAGTTCTTC.

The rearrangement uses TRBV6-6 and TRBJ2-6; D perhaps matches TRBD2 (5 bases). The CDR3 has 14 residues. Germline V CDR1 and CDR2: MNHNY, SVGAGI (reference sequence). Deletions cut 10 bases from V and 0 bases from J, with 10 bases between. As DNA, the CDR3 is TGTGCCACAAGGGAGTTCTCTGGGGCCAACGTCCTGACTTTC. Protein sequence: CATREFSGANVLTF.

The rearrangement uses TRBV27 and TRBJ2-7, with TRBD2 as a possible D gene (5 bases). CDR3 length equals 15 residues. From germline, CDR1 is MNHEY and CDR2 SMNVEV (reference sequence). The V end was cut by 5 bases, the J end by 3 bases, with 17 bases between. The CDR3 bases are TGTGCCAGCAGTAAGGGCTCCCCACGGGGCTACGAGCAGTACTTC. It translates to CASSKGSPRGYEQYF.

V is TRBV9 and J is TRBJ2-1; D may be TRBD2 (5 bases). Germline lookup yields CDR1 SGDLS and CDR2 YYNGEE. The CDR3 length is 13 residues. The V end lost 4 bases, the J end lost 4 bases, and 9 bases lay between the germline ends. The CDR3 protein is CASSLLEYNEQFF. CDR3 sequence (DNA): TGTGCCAGCAGCTTACTAGAATACAATGAGCAGTTCTTC.

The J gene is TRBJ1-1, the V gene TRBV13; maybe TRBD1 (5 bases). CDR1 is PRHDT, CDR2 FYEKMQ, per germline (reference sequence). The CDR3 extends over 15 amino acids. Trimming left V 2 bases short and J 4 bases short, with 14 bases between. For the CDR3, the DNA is TGTGCCAGCAGCTTATTCCAGGGTTTAGGCACTGAAGCTTTCTTT. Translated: CASSLFQGLGTEAFF.

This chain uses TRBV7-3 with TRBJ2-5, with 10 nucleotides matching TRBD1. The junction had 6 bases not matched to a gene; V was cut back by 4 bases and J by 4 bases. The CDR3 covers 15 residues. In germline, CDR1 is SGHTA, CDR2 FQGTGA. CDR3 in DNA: TGTGCCAGCAGCTACGGACAGGGGGGAGGAGAGACCCAGTACTTC. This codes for CASSYGQGGGETQYF.

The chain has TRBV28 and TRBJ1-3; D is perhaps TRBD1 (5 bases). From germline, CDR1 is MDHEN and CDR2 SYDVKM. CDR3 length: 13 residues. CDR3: CATTGSSGNTIYF. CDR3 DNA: TGTGCTACTACAGGTTCCTCTGGAAACACCATATATTTT. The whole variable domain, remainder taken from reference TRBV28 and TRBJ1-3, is DVKVTQSSRYLVKRTGEKVFLECVQDMDHENMFWYRQDPGLGLRLIYFSYDVKMKEKGDIPEGYSVSREKKERFSLILESASTNQTSMYLCATTGSSGNTIYFGEGSWLTVV.

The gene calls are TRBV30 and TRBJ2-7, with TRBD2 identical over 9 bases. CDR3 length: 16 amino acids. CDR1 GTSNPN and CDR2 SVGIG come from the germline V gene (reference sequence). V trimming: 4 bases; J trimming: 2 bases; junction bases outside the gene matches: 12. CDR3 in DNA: TGTGCCTGGAAGGGCGGGAGGGTCCGGGGGACCTACGAGCAGTACTTC. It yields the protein CAWKGGRVRGTYEQYF.

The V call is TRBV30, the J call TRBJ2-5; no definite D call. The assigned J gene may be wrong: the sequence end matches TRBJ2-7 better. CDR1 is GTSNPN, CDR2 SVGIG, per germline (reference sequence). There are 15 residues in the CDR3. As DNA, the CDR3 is TGTGCCTGGAGTACCGACTGGCGGAGCTCCTACGAGCAGTACTTC. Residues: CAWSTDWRSSYEQYF.

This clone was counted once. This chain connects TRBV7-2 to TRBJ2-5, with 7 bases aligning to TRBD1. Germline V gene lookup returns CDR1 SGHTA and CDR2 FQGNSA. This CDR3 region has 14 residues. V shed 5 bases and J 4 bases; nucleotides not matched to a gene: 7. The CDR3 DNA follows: TGTGCCAGCAGCAGATGGGACAGCTCAGAGACCCAGTACTTC. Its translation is CASSRWDSSETQYF.

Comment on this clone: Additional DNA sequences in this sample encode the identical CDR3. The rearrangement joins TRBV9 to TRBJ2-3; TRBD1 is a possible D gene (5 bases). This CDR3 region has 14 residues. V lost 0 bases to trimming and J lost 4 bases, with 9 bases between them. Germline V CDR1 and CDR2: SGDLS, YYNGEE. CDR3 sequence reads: CASSVGRGADTQYF. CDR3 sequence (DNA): TGTGCCAGCAGCGTAGGTAGGGGCGCAGATACGCAGTATTTT.

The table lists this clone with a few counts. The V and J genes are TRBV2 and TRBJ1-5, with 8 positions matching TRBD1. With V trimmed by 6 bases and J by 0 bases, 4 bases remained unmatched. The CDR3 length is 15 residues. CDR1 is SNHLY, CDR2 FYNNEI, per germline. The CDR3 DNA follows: TGTGCCAGCAGCGCGACAGGGGTTAGCAATCAGCCCCAGCATTTT. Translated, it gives CASSATGVSNQPQHF.

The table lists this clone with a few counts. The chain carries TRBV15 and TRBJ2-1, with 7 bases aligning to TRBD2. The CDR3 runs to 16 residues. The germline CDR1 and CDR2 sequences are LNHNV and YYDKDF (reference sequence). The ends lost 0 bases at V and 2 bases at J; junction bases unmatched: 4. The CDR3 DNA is TGTGCCACCAGCAGAGATCTCAGCGGGACCTACAATGAGCAGTTCTTC. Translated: CATSRDLSGTYNEQFF.

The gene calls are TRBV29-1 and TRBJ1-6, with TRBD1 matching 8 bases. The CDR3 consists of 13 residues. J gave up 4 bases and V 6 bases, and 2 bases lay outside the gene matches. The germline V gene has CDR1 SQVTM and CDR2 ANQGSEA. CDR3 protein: CSVGQGYNSPLHF. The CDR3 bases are TGCAGCGTCGGACAGGGTTATAATTCACCCCTCCACTTT.

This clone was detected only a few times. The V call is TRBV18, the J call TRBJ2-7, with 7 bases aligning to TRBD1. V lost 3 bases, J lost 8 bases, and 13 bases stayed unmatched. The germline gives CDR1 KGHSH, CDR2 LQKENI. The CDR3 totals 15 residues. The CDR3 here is CASSPPDGQAAKQYF. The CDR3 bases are TGTGCCAGCTCACCTCCCGATGGACAGGCGGCGAAGCAGTACTTC.

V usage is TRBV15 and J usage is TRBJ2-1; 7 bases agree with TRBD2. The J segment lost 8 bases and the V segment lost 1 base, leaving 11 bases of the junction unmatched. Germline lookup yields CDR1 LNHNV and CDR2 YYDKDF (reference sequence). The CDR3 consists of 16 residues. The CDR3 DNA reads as TGTGCCACCAGCAGAGCTCTTAACGGGGGGAGGGATGAGCAGTTCTTC. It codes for CATSRALNGGRDEQFF.

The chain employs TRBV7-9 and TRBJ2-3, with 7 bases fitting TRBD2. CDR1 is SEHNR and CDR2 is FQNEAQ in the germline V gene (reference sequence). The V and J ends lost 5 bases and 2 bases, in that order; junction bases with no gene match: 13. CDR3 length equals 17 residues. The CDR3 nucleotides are TGTGCCAGCAGCAATTGGATTGCGGGAGAGTTCACAGATACGCAGTATTTT. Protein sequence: CASSNWIAGEFTDTQYF.

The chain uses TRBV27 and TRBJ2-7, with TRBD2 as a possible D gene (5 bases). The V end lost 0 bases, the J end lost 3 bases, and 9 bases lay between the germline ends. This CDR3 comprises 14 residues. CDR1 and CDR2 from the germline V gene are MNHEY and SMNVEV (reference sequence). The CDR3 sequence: CASSLSPGSYEQYF. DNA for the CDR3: TGTGCCAGCAGTTTATCTCCGGGGAGCTACGAGCAGTACTTC.

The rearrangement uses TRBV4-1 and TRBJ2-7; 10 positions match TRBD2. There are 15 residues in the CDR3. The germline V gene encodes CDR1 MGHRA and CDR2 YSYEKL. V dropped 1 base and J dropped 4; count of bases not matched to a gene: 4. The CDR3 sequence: CASSQGTSGVYEQYF. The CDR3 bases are TGCGCCAGCAGCCAAGGGACTAGCGGAGTTTACGAGCAGTACTTC.

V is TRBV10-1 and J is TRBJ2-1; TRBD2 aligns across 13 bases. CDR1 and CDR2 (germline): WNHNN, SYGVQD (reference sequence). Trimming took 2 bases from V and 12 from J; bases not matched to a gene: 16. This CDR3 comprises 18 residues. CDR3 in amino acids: CASSEKLAGGPVSRGQFF. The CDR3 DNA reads TGCGCCAGCAGTGAGAAACTAGCGGGAGGGCCAGTTTCAAGGGGGCAGTTCTTC.